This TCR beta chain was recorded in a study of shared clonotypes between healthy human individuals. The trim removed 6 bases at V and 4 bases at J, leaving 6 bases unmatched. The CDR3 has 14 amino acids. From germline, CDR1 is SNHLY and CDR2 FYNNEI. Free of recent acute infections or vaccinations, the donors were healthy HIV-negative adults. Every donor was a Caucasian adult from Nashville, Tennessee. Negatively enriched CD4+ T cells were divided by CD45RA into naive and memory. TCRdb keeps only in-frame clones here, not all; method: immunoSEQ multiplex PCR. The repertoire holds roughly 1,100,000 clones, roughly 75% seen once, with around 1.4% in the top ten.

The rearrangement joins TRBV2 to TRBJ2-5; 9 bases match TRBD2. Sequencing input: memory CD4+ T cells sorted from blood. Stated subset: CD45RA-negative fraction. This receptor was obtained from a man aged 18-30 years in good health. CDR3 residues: CASSQRGAGETQYF. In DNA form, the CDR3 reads TGTGCCAGCAGCCAGCGGGGGGCCGGAGAGACCCAGTACTTC.